The 16 T cell receptor beta chains given below trace back to one sample, sequenced in a study of Graves' ophthalmopathy and Graves' hyperthyroidism. RNA served as the template for amplifying TCR beta CDR3 regions. RT-PCR was first run with HTBI primers, then multiplex PCR in a second round. MiXCR, applied by TCRdb to the multiplex PCR reads, yields one record per CDR3 protein. The sample has roughly 380,000 distinct CDR3 sequences, roughly 14% seen once. Sequences were obtained from peripheral blood. These TCRs come from a young woman with stable Graves' hyperthyroidism.

This clonotype turned up a few times. The chain links TRBV11-2 to TRBJ1-5, with 7 bases aligning to TRBD1. The J segment lost 6 bases and the V segment lost 1 base, leaving 9 bases of the junction unmatched. Germline V gene sequence: CDR1 SGHAT, CDR2 FQNNGV. This CDR3 is built from 16 residues. The CDR3 spells CASSLVAGGEGQPQHF. The CDR3 coding sequence is TGTGCCAGCAGCTTAGTGGCAGGGGGAGAGGGTCAGCCCCAGCATTTT.

On this clonotype itself: The junction departs from germline at one end; a sequencing error may be responsible. The chain joins TRBV2 to TRBJ1-1; possible D gene TRBD1, 6 bases. The CDR3 has 13 residues. Germline V gene data show CDR1 as SNHLY and CDR2 as FYNNEI. For the CDR3, the DNA is TGTGCCAGCAGGGGGGCCATGGGGACTGAATCTTTCTTT. It encodes CASRGAMGTESFF.

This clonotype was found many times. The rearrangement uses TRBV6-2 or TRBV6-3 and TRBJ2-7; D unclear. In germline, CDR1 is MNHEY, CDR2 SVGEGT. V shed 5 bases and J shed 1 base, with 9 bases lying between them. CDR3 length equals 13 residues. CDR3 DNA: TGTGCCAGCAGTAGAACAGCGTCCTACGAGCAGTACTTC. Translating gives CASSRTASYEQYF.

The CDR3 nucleotides read TGTGCCAGCTCAATAATAGAAATCAATCAGCCCCAGCATTTT. Encoded protein: CASSIIEINQPQHF. The V and J genes are TRBV18 and TRBJ1-5; D gene unclear. The V and J ends lost 5 bases and 3 bases respectively, with 11 bases between them. Germline loops: CDR1 KGHSH, CDR2 LQKENI. This CDR3 has 14 amino acids.

The chain carries TRBV6-1 and TRBJ1-1, with no clear D. CDR3 length: 14 residues. CDR1 and CDR2 (germline): MNHNS, SASEGT. V gave up 2 bases and J gave up 6 bases, with 13 bases separating them. CDR3: CASSESLVPAEAFF. DNA for the CDR3: TGTGCCAGCAGTGAAAGTCTGGTCCCCGCTGAAGCTTTCTTT.

The chain employs TRBV20-1 and TRBJ1-1; 10 nucleotides align to TRBD1. The germline V gene encodes CDR1 DFQATT and CDR2 SNEGSKA (reference sequence). After removal of 1 base from V and 4 bases from J, the junction contained 6 bases not matched to a gene. There are 15 residues in the CDR3. The CDR3 loop is CSARGDRGRGTEAFF. The CDR3 DNA reads as TGCAGTGCTAGAGGTGACAGGGGGCGAGGCACTGAAGCTTTCTTT.

This clonotype appeared a few times. The CDR3 spells CASSLDRQKNTEAFF. CDR3 DNA sequence: TGTGCCAGCAGCTTAGACCGCCAGAAAAACACTGAAGCTTTCTTT. The chain joins TRBV7-9 to TRBJ1-1; D is uncertain. Germline V lookup: CDR1 SEHNR, CDR2 FQNEAQ (reference sequence). The CDR3 contains 15 residues. V lost 1 base and J 2 bases, leaving 11 bases between the germline ends.

The J gene is TRBJ1-2, the V gene TRBV15, with 7 positions matching TRBD1. Losses at the gene ends were 2 bases for V and 7 bases for J; bases not matched to a gene: 4. The CDR3 runs to 13 residues. From germline, CDR1 is LNHNV and CDR2 YYDKDF (reference sequence). In nucleotides, the CDR3 is TGTGCCACCAGCAGACCAGGGGGAAGTGGCTACACCTTC. As protein: CATSRPGGSGYTF.

The chain couples TRBV11-3 to TRBJ2-7; 10 positions match TRBD1. The germline CDR1 and CDR2 sequences are SGHNT and YENEEA. There are 15 residues in the CDR3. J lost 0 bases, V lost 5 bases, and 4 bases had no gene match. As DNA, the CDR3 is TGTGCCAGCAGCACCCGGGACAGGGGCTCCTACGAGCAGTACTTC. It codes for CASSTRDRGSYEQYF.

This clonotype was recorded at least ten times. This chain links TRBV12-3 or TRBV12-4 with TRBJ2-5, with D possibly matching TRBD1 (5 bases). The V and J ends lost 8 bases and 1 base respectively, with 17 bases between them. The CDR3 totals 15 residues. As DNA, the CDR3 is TGTGCCAGCGCGTTTCTCCCAGGGCTCCAAGAGACCCAGTACTTC. Amino acids: CASAFLPGLQETQYF.

The sample holds many counts of this clonotype. The chain combines TRBV10-3 with TRBJ2-7; 7 bases fit TRBD1. CDR3 length: 14 residues. V lost 6 bases and J lost 0; bases outside the gene matches: 5. Germline V gene data show CDR1 as ENHRY and CDR2 as SYGVKD. The CDR3 DNA follows: TGTGCCATCAGCCCGGGACAGTACTCCTACGAGCAGTACTTC. It specifies CAISPGQYSYEQYF.

The sample holds many counts of this clonotype. The chain recombines TRBV24-1 with TRBJ2-7, with D perhaps matching TRBD2 (5 bases). The CDR3 runs 15 residues. Trimming pared 4 bases from V and 0 bases from J, leaving 12 bases between. Looked up from germline, CDR1 is KGHDR and CDR2 is SFDVKD. The CDR3 nucleotides are TGTGCCACCAGTGACCCTATAGCGTCCTCCTACGAGCAGTACTTC. This encodes CATSDPIASSYEQYF.

This clonotype was counted at least ten times. This chain joins TRBV6-5 and TRBJ1-1; 7 nucleotides agree with TRBD1. The germline gives CDR1 MNHEY, CDR2 SVGAGI. After removal of 7 bases from V and 0 bases from J, the junction contained 8 bases not matched to a gene. The CDR3 length is 15 residues. CDR3 nucleotide sequence: TGTGCCAGCACGTTGGTTACAGGGGTGAACACTGAAGCTTTCTTT. This translates into CASTLVTGVNTEAFF.

This clonotype was observed at least ten times. CDR3 in DNA: TGCAGCGTGCGGGCAGGCAACTACGAGCAGTACTTC. Its protein is CSVRAGNYEQYF. The chain couples TRBV29-1 to TRBJ2-7, with D perhaps matching TRBD2 (5 bases). The CDR3 contains 12 residues. The germline gives CDR1 SQVTM, CDR2 ANQGSEA. Trimming left V 6 bases short and J 3 bases short, with 12 bases between.

The sample holds many counts of this clonotype. The chain links TRBV6-2 or TRBV6-3 to TRBJ1-1; D is perhaps TRBD1 (5 bases). This CDR3 is built from 16 residues. Germline V gene sequence: CDR1 MNHEY, CDR2 SVGEGT. Trimming removed 3 bases at V and 3 bases at J, with 17 bases between. The CDR3 spells CASSYKPGLGDTEAFF. CDR3 nucleotides: TGTGCCAGCAGTTATAAGCCAGGGTTGGGAGACACTGAAGCTTTCTTT.

This clonotype was seen many times. The CDR3 spells CATSRDPGSYEQYF. CDR3 bases: TGTGCCACCAGCAGAGATCCAGGGTCCTACGAGCAGTACTTC. V is TRBV15 and J is TRBJ2-7; maybe TRBD1 (5 bases). The CDR3 contains 14 residues. The germline CDR1 and CDR2 sequences are LNHNV and YYDKDF (reference sequence). Trimming took 0 bases from V and 1 from J, leaving 7 bases between them.